This T cell receptor beta chain was captured by sequencing in a study of CD8+ T cells in alopecia areata (dated by TCRdb to between 2018 and 2020). In the study overall: The treated patients, all with moderate-to-severe alopecia areata, were enrolled in an open-label pilot trial of oral tofacitinib given at 5 to 10 mg twice daily. Patients received tofacitinib for 6 to 18 months and were then followed off drug for 6 months to check for delayed response and recurrence. To study T cell clonal expansion in alopecia areata, the researchers applied high-throughput TCRbeta sequencing to both the C3H/HeJ mouse model and human patients. Scalp tissue and sorted CD4+ and CD8+ peripheral blood T cells from patchy and totalis/universalis alopecia areata patients and from healthy controls were covered by human TCRbeta sequencing. Patients on tofacitinib were biopsied at baseline and after 4 and 24 weeks of treatment, and several of the patients also had a later scalp biopsy. Scalp clonality was compared across normal scalp (n=4), patchy alopecia areata scalp (n=8), and alopecia totalis/universalis scalp (n=8). RNA came from the PAXgene miRNA kit for fixed scalp, the miRNeasy kit for PBMCs, and the RNeasy kit for mouse skin. Amplification of TCRbeta CDR3 regions was done by immunoSEQ multiplex PCR using 35 Vbeta forward primers and 13 Jbeta reverse primers. Overall study results and their limits: Shared TCR sequences between patients were less evident than in mice, which may be partly attributable to HLA diversity in the patient population. Lesional scalp, especially in alopecia totalis/universalis, showed higher clonality and more expanded CD8+ clones than normal scalp, suggesting antigenic drive. Unlike mouse skin, where gammadelta T cells dominate, normal human skin contains resident alphabeta T cells that get sequenced too, which complicates analysis of the scalp TCR repertoire.

CDR1 and CDR2 (SGDLS, YYNGEE) derive from the germline V gene. CDR3 length: 13 amino acids, cysteine to phenylalanine. Only CDR3 DNA remains: 39 bases, in frame from the first base. The trim is 3 bases for V and 0 bases for J, with a gap of 4 bases between the germline ends. Remarks on this clone: The clone's antigen remains unknown. Base qualities are not recorded, but no much larger clone differs from it by a single base.

According to the study, the label for this sample's time point signals: baseline before oral tofacitinib. Peripheral blood and lesional scalp punch biopsies were obtained from patients with alopecia areata. PBMCs were isolated by density centrifugation and stained for CD3, CD4 and CD8, and CD4+ and CD8+ T cells were sorted on a FACSAria. The library was produced with the immunoSEQ multiplex PCR assay. RNA was extracted from all samples and reverse transcribed into cDNA as template for TCR sequencing. First-strand cDNA was synthesized with SuperScript III using a 2:1 mix of oligo-dT and random hexamers. A synthetic immune receptor repertoire was used to measure amplification bias, and any remaining bias was corrected computationally. The paper's data handling went like this. Raw reads were preprocessed for error removal, and CDR3 was defined according to IMGT conventions as running from the conserved cysteine to phenylalanine. Clonality was calculated as 1 minus Shannon entropy normalized by log2 of the number of productive unique TCRs. Scalp TCRbeta sequences were cross-referenced with sorted blood CD4 and CD8 repertoires so that the CD4 or CD8 identity of scalp clones could be inferred. TCRdb provides this immuneACCESS table in a form limited to in-frame rearrangements. Some clones are lacking; in checked studies, under half of them reflect an unresolved V gene, and why the rest are absent is not known. V, J and clone size were drawn from that table, and D and trimming were deduced from the DNA. This sample has 150,000 to 200,000 clones in its table, and 65% to 75% of those were observed once. The leading ten clones occupy over 10% of the sample.

The origin of this receptor is a human donor with alopecia areata. The material sequenced was CD8+ T cells sorted from blood, taken at week 0. This sequence uses TRBV9 and TRBJ1-5, with the D gene call left open. The CDR3 has the sequence CASSAYSNQPQHF. The sequence in DNA is TGTGCCAGCAGCGCGTATAGCAATCAGCCCCAGCATTTT.